This passage covers 18 T cell receptor beta chains from one sample sequenced in a study of early T cells in non-severe SARS-CoV-2 infection. Via MiXCR, TCRdb re-called the 5' RACE reads, giving one row per CDR3 protein. The sample lists tens of thousands of distinct CDR3 sequences, about 10% occurring once. The source material was whole blood, sampled at baseline. The receptors were gathered from an adult who was a healthcare worker with PCR-confirmed SARS-CoV-2 infection or an uninfected control (not recorded which).

This clonotype has just a few counts. This chain uses TRBV13 with TRBJ2-1; tentatively, D is TRBD2 (5 bases). Trimming pared 4 bases from V and 0 bases from J, leaving 19 bases between. This CDR3 has 18 amino acids. Germline values: CDR1 PRHDT, CDR2 FYEKMQ (reference sequence). The CDR3 DNA is TGTGCCAGCAGCTCGCCTGAGGGCTCGCCCAGCTCCTACAATGAGCAGTTCTTC. It translates to CASSSPEGSPSSYNEQFF.

This clonotype appeared many times. The chain is built from TRBV7-3 and TRBJ1-2, with 7 bases lining up with TRBD1. The CDR3 length is 15 residues. Germline-derived CDR1 and CDR2 are SGHTA and FQGTGA. V was clipped by 6 bases and J by 2 bases; unmatched bases: 9. CDR3 sequence (DNA): TGTGCCAGCAGTCGGACTCCGGACAGGAACTATGGCTACACCTTC. The encoded protein is CASSRTPDRNYGYTF.

This clonotype was seen just once. This clone may be a read error of a much larger clone one base away. The chain recombines TRBV27 with TRBJ2-2; D unresolved. V gave up 4 bases and J gave up 2 bases, with 2 bases separating them. This CDR3 has 12 residues. Germline V gives CDR1 MNHEY, CDR2 SMNVEV (reference sequence). The CDR3 is CASSYNTGELFF. The CDR3 nucleotides read TGTGCCAGCAGTTACAACACCGGGGAGCTGTTTTTT.

This clonotype was seen a few times. The V and J genes are TRBV4-1 and TRBJ2-7; the match to TRBD1 covers 9 bases. The CDR3 spans 16 residues. CDR1 is MGHRA and CDR2 is YSYEKL in the germline V gene. V lost 3 bases to trimming and J lost 3 bases; unmatched junction nucleotides: 9. Here the CDR3 reads CASSHMIQGAGYEQYF. In DNA, the CDR3 is TGCGCCAGCAGCCATATGATACAGGGGGCAGGCTACGAGCAGTACTTC.

In DNA, the CDR3 is TGTGCCAGCAGCGGCGGGACAGATTTATATAGCAATCAGCCCCAGCATTTT. Amino acids: CASSGGTDLYSNQPQHF. The V and J genes are TRBV12-3 or TRBV12-4 and TRBJ1-5, with 7 bases matching TRBD1. V trimming: 6 bases; J trimming: 0 bases; junction bases outside the gene matches: 11. There are 17 residues in the CDR3.

In this sample, this clonotype turned up a few times. Here the CDR3 reads CASSQLGQGDAGANVLTF. In DNA, the CDR3 is TGTGCCAGCAGCCAACTGGGACAGGGGGACGCTGGGGCCAACGTCCTGACTTTC. This chain links TRBV14 with TRBJ2-6; 11 positions match TRBD1. There are 18 residues in the CDR3. V shed 2 bases and J 2 bases; nucleotides not matched to a gene: 5. Germline values: CDR1 SGHDN, CDR2 FVKESK.

This clonotype has at least ten counts. This rearrangement joins TRBV28 to TRBJ2-3; no clear D. Trimming shortened V by 6 bases and J by 3 bases, and 10 bases separated the two germline ends. CDR3 length equals 13 residues. CDR1 MDHEN and CDR2 SYDVKM come from the germline V gene. The DNA of the CDR3 is TGTGCCAGCAGCGGCTTGAGGACAGATACGCAGTATTTT. This gives the protein CASSGLRTDTQYF.

This clonotype has a count of ten or more. The V gene is TRBV9, the J gene TRBJ2-1; 8 bases line up with TRBD2. This CDR3 comprises 17 residues. Losses at the gene ends were 0 bases for V and 2 bases for J; bases not matched to a gene: 7. In germline, CDR1 is SGDLS, CDR2 YYNGEE. CDR3 sequence: CASSVATGGSPYNEQFF. CDR3 coding DNA: TGTGCCAGCAGCGTAGCTACGGGGGGGAGTCCCTACAATGAGCAGTTCTTC. Drawing the rest from reference TRBV9 and TRBJ2-1, the complete variable domain is DSGVTQTPKHLITATGQRVTLRCSPRSGDLSVYWYQQSLDQGLQFLIQYYNGEERAKGNILERFSAQQFPDLHSELNLSSLELGDSALYFCASSVATGGSPYNEQFFGPGTRLTVL.

This clonotype was counted between two and nine times. The chain recombines TRBV20-1 with TRBJ1-1; no clear D. CDR3 length equals 12 residues. Germline lookup yields CDR1 DFQATT and CDR2 SNEGSKA (reference sequence). V was clipped by 4 bases and J by 7 bases, with 13 bases between them. CDR3 in DNA: TGCAGTGCTATCTTCGGGGTCAATGAAGCTTTCTTT. This encodes CSAIFGVNEAFF.

This clonotype was detected ten times or more. The chain carries TRBV5-1 and TRBJ2-1, with TRBD2 identical over 9 bases. The CDR3 consists of 14 residues. J gave up 9 bases and V 4 bases, and 8 bases lay outside the gene matches. Germline CDR1 reads SGHRS; CDR2 reads YFSETQ. CDR3 region: CASSAGGPQTEQFF. The CDR3 bases are TGCGCCAGCAGCGCGGGAGGGCCACAAACTGAGCAGTTCTTC.

In its sample, this clonotype was seen many times. The chain employs TRBV7-9 and TRBJ2-3; weak D call: TRBD2 (7 bases). Trimming left V 3 bases short and J 1 base short, with 23 bases between. There are 19 residues in the CDR3. Germline values: CDR1 SEHNR, CDR2 FQNEAQ (reference sequence). The CDR3 DNA follows: TGTGCCAGCAGCTTCAAGCCGGATGGCGGGGGCTTAGGCACAGATACGCAGTATTTT. This encodes CASSFKPDGGGLGTDTQYF.

This chain connects TRBV7-9 to TRBJ2-1, with 7 bases lining up with TRBD1. The CDR3 extends over 13 amino acids. With V trimmed by 5 bases and J by 6 bases, 4 bases remained unmatched. The germline V gene encodes CDR1 SEHNR and CDR2 FQNEAQ (reference sequence). CDR3 in amino acids: CASSPTGPNEQFF. The CDR3 bases are TGTGCCAGCAGCCCGACAGGGCCCAATGAGCAGTTCTTC. The full variable domain, rest sourced from reference TRBV7-9 and TRBJ2-1, is DTGVSQNPRHKITKRGQNVTFRCDPISEHNRLYWYRQTLGQGPEFLTYFQNEAQLEKSRLLSDRFSAERPKGSFSTLEIQRTEQGDSAMYLCASSPTGPNEQFFGPGTRLTVL.

This sequence joins TRBV3-2 and TRBJ1-1. TRBV3-2 represents a pseudogene. The CDR3 runs 14 residues. CDR3 residues: CASSRSFATREAFF. The CDR3 coding sequence is TGTGCCAGCAGCCGCTCCTTCGCAACCCGTGAAGCTTTCTTT.

The V call is TRBV27, the J call TRBJ1-5; D may be TRBD1 (6 bases). The CDR3 covers 18 residues. The V and J ends lost 5 bases and 1 base respectively, with 21 bases between them. From germline, CDR1 is MNHEY and CDR2 SMNVEV (reference sequence). The CDR3 DNA is TGTGCCAGCAGTCCATCATTTCAGGGGATAGGCAGCAATCAGCCCCAGCATTTT. Translating gives CASSPSFQGIGSNQPQHF.

This clonotype turned up a few times. The chain carries TRBV20-1 and TRBJ1-2, with a possible D match to TRBD1 (5 bases). This CDR3 is 17 amino acids long. Germline lookup yields CDR1 DFQATT and CDR2 SNEGSKA (reference sequence). Trimming left V 3 bases short and J 3 bases short, with 23 bases between. In DNA, the CDR3 is TGCAGTGCTAGCTATGCGGGGGTTTGGGGAGATTACTATGGCTACACCTTC. Translating it yields CSASYAGVWGDYYGYTF.

This clonotype was recorded a few times. The chain employs TRBV5-1 and TRBJ2-3; TRBD1 matches at 7 bases. V shed 7 bases, J shed 2 bases, and the junction held 10 bases outside the gene matches. CDR3 length equals 15 residues. Germline V gene sequence: CDR1 SGHRS, CDR2 YFSETQ. The CDR3 DNA sequence: TGCGCCAGCGGATTCCTCGGGACAGACACAGATACGCAGTATTTT. It yields the protein CASGFLGTDTDTQYF.

This clonotype occurred many times. The CDR3 nucleotides read TGCAGTGCTAGGGACCTACAGACAGGGCTAACAAACATTCAGTACTTC. It translates to CSARDLQTGLTNIQYF. This sequence joins TRBV20-1 and TRBJ2-4, with 7 nucleotides matching TRBD1. In germline, CDR1 is DFQATT, CDR2 SNEGSKA (reference sequence). The CDR3 is 16 amino acids. The V segment lost 3 bases and the J segment 6 bases; nucleotides outside the gene matches: 14.

This clonotype was counted a few times. The chain couples TRBV15 to TRBJ1-4; the D is unclear. The germline CDR1 and CDR2 sequences are LNHNV and YYDKDF (reference sequence). The CDR3 has 15 amino acids. V shed 2 bases and J shed 5 bases, with 12 bases lying between them. The CDR3 is CATSRIGSGNEKLFF. The CDR3 bases are TGTGCCACCAGCAGAATCGGCAGCGGGAATGAAAAACTGTTTTTT.